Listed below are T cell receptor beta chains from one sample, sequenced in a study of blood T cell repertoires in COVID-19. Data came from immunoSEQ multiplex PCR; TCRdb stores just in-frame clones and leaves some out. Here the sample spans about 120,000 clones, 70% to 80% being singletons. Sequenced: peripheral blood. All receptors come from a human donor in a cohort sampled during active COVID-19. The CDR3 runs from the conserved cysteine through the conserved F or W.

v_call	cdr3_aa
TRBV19	CASSTWGGGADTQYF
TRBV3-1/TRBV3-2	CASASGYEQYF
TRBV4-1	CASSQPGRNYGYTF
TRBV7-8	CASSLGRGLYEQYF
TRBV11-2	CASSLETVWDKDGYTF
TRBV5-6	CASSSTGATNEKLFF
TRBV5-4	CASSSHSGGNSPLHF
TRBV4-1	CASSQGPLMDRATNEKLFF
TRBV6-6	CASSPARGGTNTEAFF
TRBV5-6	CASSLASSYEQYF
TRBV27	CASLNRDRVNGYTF
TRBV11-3	CASSRVVTSYEQYF
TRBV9	CASSPRDSLADTQYF
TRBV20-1	CSASDRDTFDTEAFF
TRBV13	CASSLEGDSGEQYF
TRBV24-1	CATSEGVGANEQYF
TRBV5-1	CASSLAQGTRNIQYF
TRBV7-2	CASSSGTTFNYGYTF
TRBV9	CASSVTGALNYGYTF
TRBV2	CASSDPLGTSLKLFF
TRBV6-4	CASSETGPDTDTQYF
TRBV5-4	CASNNRYSGNTIYF
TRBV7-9	CASSLRPRGDYGYTF
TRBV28	CASSIPWTRITYEQYF
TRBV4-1	CASSGGASSYNEQFF
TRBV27	CASSLSSAGAPYEQYF
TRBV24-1	CATSDPRVDSYEQYF
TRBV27	CASGDRGDGYTF
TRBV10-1	CATQQGVNTEAFF
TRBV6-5	CASSAGEAGDTQYF
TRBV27	CASSGQGLYGYTF
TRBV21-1	CASSVPSGQNTEAFF
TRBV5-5	CASSFSQGGETQYF
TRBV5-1	CASSWTRGEQFF
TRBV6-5	CASSSGTDSYEQYF
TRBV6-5	CASRAGGSTEAFF
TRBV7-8	CASSLIAGSYEQYF
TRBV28	CASSSLGGAGTDTQYF
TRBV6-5	CASSSDRQGNYGYTF
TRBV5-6	CASSDRVLSGNTIYF
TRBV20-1	CSASNRDNGYTF
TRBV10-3	CAISDLSGSSYNEQFF